This is a list of T cell receptor beta chains from one sample in a study of blood T cell repertoires in COVID-19. Libraries were prepared by immunoSEQ multiplex PCR; TCRdb keeps only in-frame clonotypes and omits some of them. The table records some 180,000 clones, roughly 89% of them present only once. Sequenced material: peripheral blood. The receptors were sampled from a man in his forties with acute or convalescent COVID-19. The CDR3 runs from the conserved cysteine through the conserved F or W. The size entry is marked missing in some rows and otherwise reads once, few, many or a size class.

NA	TRBV5-1	TRBJ2-7	CASSFTGGATYEQYF
NA	TRBV4-2	TRBJ1-1	CASSQAGGAAEAFF
NA	TRBV7-8	TRBJ1-3	CASSSTGFRGNTIYF
once	TRBV13	TRBJ1-2	CASSFPTGNYGYTF
NA	TRBV4-1	TRBJ2-4	CASSRPPGAGGLLNIQYF
NA	TRBV19	TRBJ2-3	CASSMLAGGPPTDTQYF
NA	TRBV5-1	TRBJ2-3	CASSLGWLAGGPEESDTQYF
NA	TRBV5-1	TRBJ1-2	CASSLARVGGYTF
NA	TRBV19	TRBJ1-2	CASSITRGRNYGYTF
NA	TRBV5-1	TRBJ2-5	CASSLKTGGQETQYF
NA	TRBV7-3	TRBJ2-3	CASSLTGQGSDTQYF
NA	TRBV5-1	TRBJ2-5	CASSFGQGAEETQYF
NA	TRBV18	TRBJ2-7	CASSPRTGRQSSYEQYF
once	TRBV12-5	TRBJ2-7	CASGRRQRGPSYEQYF
NA	TRBV11-2	TRBJ1-2	CASSLGRSPYGYTF
NA	TRBV5-1	TRBJ2-1	CASSLQRDYNEQFF
NA	TRBV5-4	TRBJ2-7	CASSSGKQSSYEQYF
NA	TRBV7-2	TRBJ2-1	CASSLPRGGRSNEQFF
NA	TRBV5-4	TRBJ1-4	CASSPQTGLEKLFF
NA	TRBV5-4	TRBJ2-1	CASSLPTGVENEQFF
NA	TRBV5-5	TRBJ2-7	CASSLENSVYEQYF
NA	TRBV10-1	TRBJ1-5	CASSQGANQPQHF
NA	TRBV9	TRBJ2-5	CASSVAPQETQYF
NA	TRBV30	TRBJ1-2	CAWSVSGPDNYGYTF
NA	TRBV5-4	TRBJ1-2	CASSLPPGQGYDDGYTF
NA	TRBV3-1/TRBV3-2	TRBJ2-7	CASSQLRGYEQYF
NA	TRBV11-2	TRBJ1-6	CASSFGGASPLHF
NA	TRBV18	TRBJ1-4	CASSPLRGAFNEKLFF
few	TRBV20-1	TRBJ2-2	CSASRVFAGVKDTGELFF
NA	TRBV6-5	TRBJ1-6	CASSYQGSRSPLHF
NA	TRBV7-6	TRBJ2-5	CASSLARIAGGETQYF
few	TRBV5-1	TRBJ1-6	CASSLGRDNSPLHF
NA	TRBV6-5	TRBJ2-7	CASSYLGQQYF
NA	TRBV9	TRBJ2-1	CASSADSYNEQFF
NA	TRBV3-1/TRBV3-2	TRBJ1-2	CASSRGQGGGYTF
NA	TRBV4-1	TRBJ2-1	CASSPRGGGYNEQFF
NA	TRBV2	TRBJ2-6	CASRSWSRGANVLTF
once	TRBV6-5	TRBJ1-3	CASRGTRTGNTIYF
NA	TRBV19	TRBJ1-2	CASSLTTGEVGYTF
NA	TRBV6-5	TRBJ2-3	CASAWRSASTDTQYF
NA	TRBV9	TRBJ2-1	CASSGLAPRGYNEQFF
NA	TRBV7-2	TRBJ2-7	CASSLESRAYEQYF
NA	TRBV10-3	TRBJ1-1	CAISRGQGRVGAEAFF
NA	TRBV19	TRBJ1-2	CASSDRGTYGYTF
NA	TRBV18	TRBJ1-2	CASSPPTGSTNYGYTF
NA	TRBV6-4	TRBJ1-2	CASSDSPGNPYGYTF
NA	TRBV4-2	TRBJ2-5	CASSQDLGASETQYF
NA	TRBV5-1	TRBJ2-5	CASSPGQGGETQYF
NA	TRBV19	TRBJ1-2	CASSKQGNYGYTF
NA	TRBV7-6	TRBJ1-4	CASSLGTGNEKLFF
NA	TRBV7-2	TRBJ1-6	CASRSTGVRNNSPLHF
NA	TRBV11-3	TRBJ2-3	CASSLGTGGSPMADTQYF